The clone carrying this TCR beta chain was detected a few times. This sample was taken from a study of shared clonotypes between healthy human individuals. Sequenced by immunoSEQ multiplex PCR; TCRdb stores in-frame clones only, minus some. The sample yields about a million clones, about 75% seen once. The CDR3 sequence is 15 residues long. Trimming took off 0 bases at V and 6 bases at J, with 12 bases between the two ends. Germline V gene sequence: CDR1 LGHNA, CDR2 YNFKEQ. The sequencing sample was made of memory CD4+ T cells sorted from blood. The sample's subset: CD45RA-negative fraction. The sequence was collected from a man in his late teens or twenties in good health. The rearrangement uses TRBV4-2 and TRBJ2-1, with D possibly matching TRBD2 (6 bases). CDR3 sequence (DNA): TGTGCCAGCAGCCAAGAGCTGACTAGTCGCAATGAGCAGTTCTTC. Protein: CASSQELTSRNEQFF.